This TCR beta chain emerged from a study of blood T cells in healthy people across ages. Points from the study as a whole: Expanded clonotype shifts may have been confounded, as the donors had an unknown CMV status.

A J-beta primer mix and a sample-barcoded 5' primer were used in a second PCR of roughly 7 to 12 cycles. Researchers report that each sample yielded at least 2.5 million CDR3-containing paired-end reads. TCRdb independently ran MiXCR on the 5' RACE reads; one entry per CDR3 protein. The profile shows 700,000 or so distinct CDR3 sequences, over 40% of them singletons. For every donor, a draw yielded 7.5 to 10 milliliters of peripheral blood. Per individual sample, total RNA of at least 6 micrograms was extracted. In the case of this clonotype: No antigen is known for it.

CDR3 length: 14 amino acids. CDR1 is MNHEY, CDR2 SMNVEV, per germline (reference sequence). V was cut by 6 bases and J by 1 base, with 12 bases left in between. The sample taken for sequencing was blood. This chain links TRBV27 with TRBJ1-1; unclear D gene. The receptor was derived from a man older than 75 in good health. CDR3 residues: CASRFAGKNTEAFF. The CDR3, as DNA: TGTGCCAGCAGGTTTGCAGGAAAGAACACTGAAGCTTTCTTT.